Each of the 22 T cell receptor beta chains below was sequenced from the same sample in a study of T cell repertoires in cytomegalovirus infection. A single record per CDR3 protein comes from TCRdb applying MiXCR to the reads. The sample carries about 490,000 distinct CDR3 sequences, around a quarter recorded once. What was sequenced was PBMCs. These receptors all come from a human donor in good health (CMV status not recorded). Some clones in this sample may be carry-over from other donors' samples.

This clonotype has only a few counts. The chain links TRBV7-3 to TRBJ2-7; no definite D call. The ends were cut back, 5 bases at V and 2 bases at J, with 16 bases in the middle. This CDR3 is built from 15 residues. Germline V gene sequence: CDR1 SGHTA, CDR2 FQGTGA. The CDR3 nucleotides read TGTGCCAGCAGCCCCGGTTTGGGCGAAACCTACGAGCAGTACTTC. Its protein product is CASSPGLGETYEQYF. Variable domain in full (rest from reference TRBV7-3 and TRBJ2-7): GAGVSQTPSNKVTEKGKYVELRCDPISGHTALYWYRQSLGQGPEFLIYFQGTGAADDSGLPNDRFFAVRPEGSVSTLKIQRTERGDSAVYLCASSPGLGETYEQYFGPGTRLTVT.

The chain employs TRBV19 and TRBJ2-5; possible D gene TRBD2, 5 bases. Germline CDR1 LNHDA, CDR2 SQIVND (reference sequence). The CDR3 is 12 amino acids. V lost 6 bases and J 2 bases, leaving 7 bases between the germline ends. The CDR3 loop is CASRSGQETQYF. Written as DNA, the CDR3 is TGTGCCAGTAGATCGGGGCAAGAGACCCAGTACTTC.

The sample holds a few counts of this clonotype. The V gene is TRBV5-1, the J gene TRBJ1-1; D possibly corresponds to TRBD1 (6 bases). V gave up 6 bases and J gave up 1 base, with 16 bases separating them. In germline, CDR1 is SGHRS, CDR2 YFSETQ. CDR3 size: 15 residues. The CDR3 DNA follows: TGCGCCAGCATCGACTGGGGGGGCCGGAACACTGAAGCTTTCTTT. Translation gives CASIDWGGRNTEAFF.

The rearrangement uses TRBV10-2 and TRBJ2-2; 7 bases match TRBD2. This CDR3 is 15 amino acids long. Trimming took 6 bases from V and 0 from J; bases not matched to a gene: 4. Germline values: CDR1 WSHSY, CDR2 SAAADI. CDR3 in amino acids: CASRFSGSNTGELFF. The CDR3 DNA reads TGCGCCAGCAGGTTTAGCGGGTCGAACACCGGGGAGCTGTTTTTT.

The genes are TRBV5-4 and TRBJ2-4; 11 bases agree with TRBD1. Germline assignment: CDR1 SGHNT and CDR2 YYREEE (reference sequence). With V trimmed by 3 bases and J by 6 bases, 8 bases remained unmatched. The CDR3 is made up of 16 amino acids. The CDR3 DNA follows: TGTGCCAGCAGCTCGGGGGGACAGGGGGGCCGAAACATTCAGTACTTC. Translated, it gives CASSSGGQGGRNIQYF.

This clonotype was observed at least ten times. The genes are TRBV7-6 and TRBJ1-6, with 7 bases identical to TRBD1. The CDR3 has 17 residues. The germline CDR1 and CDR2 sequences are SGHVS and FNYEAQ. With V trimmed by 5 bases and J by 5 bases, 12 bases remained unmatched. CDR3 in amino acids: CASSPWKGGTDNSPLHF. CDR3 nucleotides: TGTGCCAGCAGCCCCTGGAAAGGCGGGACAGATAATTCACCCCTCCACTTT.

The V call is TRBV28, the J call TRBJ2-7, with 7 bases identical to TRBD1. The CDR3 loop spans 16 amino acids. Germline V gene sequence: CDR1 MDHEN, CDR2 SYDVKM. J gave up 3 bases and V 4 bases, and 12 bases lay outside the gene matches. CDR3 sequence (DNA): TGTGCCAGCAGTTCCAAGGGGGACAGCTACTTCTACGAGCAGTACTTC. Protein sequence: CASSSKGDSYFYEQYF. Drawing the rest from reference TRBV28 and TRBJ2-7, the complete variable domain is DVKVTQSSRYLVKRTGEKVFLECVQDMDHENMFWYRQDPGLGLRLIYFSYDVKMKEKGDIPEGYSVSREKKERFSLILESASTNQTSMYLCASSSKGDSYFYEQYFGPGTRLTVT.

This clonotype has just a few counts. The rearrangement links TRBV7-8 to TRBJ2-7, with 10 positions matching TRBD2. The CDR3 is 18 amino acids. Germline V gene sequence: CDR1 SGHVS, CDR2 FQNEAQ. V was pared by 0 bases and J by 0 bases, with 8 bases of the junction left unmatched. This CDR3 reads CASSLARVAGGDSYEQYF. DNA for the CDR3: TGTGCCAGCAGCTTAGCCAGGGTAGCGGGAGGCGACTCCTACGAGCAGTACTTC.

Ten or more counts support this clonotype. The chain is built from TRBV7-2 and TRBJ2-5, with D perhaps matching TRBD2 (7 bases). Looked up from germline, CDR1 is SGHTA and CDR2 is FQGNSA. With 2 bases removed from V and 4 bases from J, the gap between germline ends came to 20 bases. This CDR3 is 17 amino acids long. The CDR3 sequence: CASSLSRVGGGTETQYF. As DNA, the CDR3 is TGTGCCAGCAGCTTATCGCGGGTAGGGGGGGGAACAGAGACCCAGTACTTC.

The chain recombines TRBV20-1 with TRBJ2-3; D is possibly TRBD1 or TRBD2 (5 bases each). This CDR3 is 15 amino acids long. Germline V lookup: CDR1 DFQATT, CDR2 SNEGSKA (reference sequence). The CDR3 coding sequence is TGCAGCACGACACCTCGGGGCGCCCGCACAGATACGCAGTATTTT. It encodes CSTTPRGARTDTQYF.

In this sample, this clonotype turned up a few times. This sequence joins TRBV2 and TRBJ2-1; 7 nucleotides line up with TRBD1. Per germline, CDR1 SNHLY and CDR2 FYNNEI. With 1 base clipped from V and 8 bases from J, the junction kept 5 bases outside the gene matches. This CDR3 is 14 amino acids long. The CDR3 spells CASSEDEGAHEQFF. In nucleotides, the CDR3 is TGTGCCAGCAGTGAAGATGAGGGGGCGCATGAGCAGTTCTTC.

The V and J genes are TRBV7-9 and TRBJ2-7; D may be TRBD1 (5 bases). V was trimmed by 1 base and J by 5 bases, leaving 12 bases between them. This CDR3 has 14 amino acids. The germline V gene has CDR1 SEHNR and CDR2 FQNEAQ (reference sequence). CDR3 coding DNA: TGTGCCAGCAGCTTAGACGGGCAGGGTGACGAGCAGTACTTC. It translates to CASSLDGQGDEQYF.

This clonotype turned up a few times. The chain joins TRBV11-3 to TRBJ2-1, with D possibly TRBD2 on 5 matching bases. The CDR3 totals 16 residues. V lost 1 base and J lost 2, with 12 bases in between. Germline values: CDR1 SGHNT, CDR2 YENEEA. CDR3 loop: CASSLGPVGAYNEQFF. DNA for the CDR3: TGTGCCAGCAGCTTAGGACCAGTCGGGGCCTACAATGAGCAGTTCTTC.

This clonotype was seen only a few times. The chain is built from TRBV6-2 or TRBV6-3 and TRBJ2-2, with 11 bases fitting TRBD2. The germline V gene encodes CDR1 MNHEY and CDR2 SVGEGT. V was pared by 5 bases and J by 0 bases, with 8 bases of the junction left unmatched. The CDR3 is made up of 18 amino acids. The CDR3 loop reads CASSLKGLADANTGELFF. The CDR3 coding sequence is TGTGCCAGCAGTCTCAAGGGACTAGCGGACGCGAACACCGGGGAGCTGTTTTTT.

This chain connects TRBV18 to TRBJ2-1; D call uncertain. The V gene's germline CDR1 is KGHSH and CDR2 LQKENI. The CDR3 is 16 amino acids. V gave up 0 bases and J gave up 0 bases, with 9 bases separating them. CDR3 residues: CASSPPSRVSYNEQFF. Written as DNA, the CDR3 is TGTGCCAGCTCACCACCATCCCGGGTCTCCTACAATGAGCAGTTCTTC.

The rearrangement joins TRBV28 to TRBJ2-1; no clear D gene. CDR1 and CDR2 from the germline V gene are MDHEN and SYDVKM. Between the trimmed V and J ends, which lost 2 bases and 9 bases, there was a span of 11 bases. This CDR3 has 13 residues. The CDR3 reads CASSLGVFSEQFF. In DNA, the CDR3 is TGTGCCAGCAGTTTAGGGGTGTTCAGTGAGCAGTTCTTC.

The DNA for the CDR3 is TGTGCCAGCAGTACGATGGGACAGGAATACAATGAGCAGTTCTTC. Its translation is CASSTMGQEYNEQFF. This chain connects TRBV2 to TRBJ2-1; 8 bases line up with TRBD1. The CDR3 runs 15 residues. The junction had 7 bases not matched to a gene; V was cut back by 5 bases and J by 4 bases. Germline V gene lookup returns CDR1 SNHLY and CDR2 FYNNEI.

The CDR3 here is CASNYLDTQYF. Written as DNA, the CDR3 is TGTGCCAGCAACTACTTAGATACGCAGTATTTT. The rearrangement links TRBV6-2 or TRBV6-3 to TRBJ2-3; D remains unclear. The CDR3 spans 11 residues. Trimming took 7 bases from V and 5 from J, leaving 7 bases between them. Per germline, CDR1 MNHEY and CDR2 SVGEGT.

This clonotype was counted many times. The CDR3 spells CASSYYVRGRRDTQYF. In nucleotides, the CDR3 is TGTGCCAGCAGTTACTACGTAAGGGGGCGGCGCGATACGCAGTATTTT. The rearrangement joins TRBV6-5 to TRBJ2-3, with TRBD1 matching over 7 bases. The CDR3 has 16 residues. V was pared by 1 base and J by 6 bases, with 10 bases of the junction left unmatched. Germline CDR1 and CDR2: MNHEY and SVGAGI.

The J gene is TRBJ2-5, the V gene TRBV7-2; D is tentatively TRBD1 or TRBD2 (5 bases each). Looked up from germline, CDR1 is SGHTA and CDR2 is FQGNSA. V dropped 5 bases and J dropped 3 bases, with 19 bases sitting between them. The CDR3 length is 16 residues. CDR3 nucleotide sequence: TGTGCCAGCAGCCAAATGGGGGTTGGGGGAAAAGAGACCCAGTACTTC. Amino acids: CASSQMGVGGKETQYF. The whole variable domain, filled in from reference TRBV7-2 and TRBJ2-5, reads GAGVSQSPSNKVTEKGKDVELRCDPISGHTALYWYRQSLGQGLEFLIYFQGNSAPDKSGLPSDRFSAERTGGSVSTLTIQRTQQEDSAVYLCASSQMGVGGKETQYFGPGTRLLVL.

This clonotype was counted between two and nine times. This rearrangement joins TRBV24-1 to TRBJ1-5, with D hard to call. The length of the CDR3 is 13 residues. Trimming stripped 6 bases from V and 0 bases from J, with 5 bases between. Germline V CDR1 and CDR2: KGHDR, SFDVKD. CDR3 sequence (DNA): TGTGCCACCAGTTGGAGTAGCAATCAGCCCCAGCATTTT. Protein: CATSWSSNQPQHF.

This clonotype was observed a few times. V usage is TRBV30 and J usage is TRBJ1-1; 11 nucleotides agree with TRBD1. The CDR3 totals 14 residues. Germline-derived CDR1 and CDR2 are GTSNPN and SVGIG (reference sequence). V trimming: 1 base; J trimming: 4 bases; junction bases outside the gene matches: 2. In DNA, the CDR3 is TGTGCCTGGAGTGGGACAGGGGGCTCCACTGAAGCTTTCTTT. Translated, it gives CAWSGTGGSTEAFF.